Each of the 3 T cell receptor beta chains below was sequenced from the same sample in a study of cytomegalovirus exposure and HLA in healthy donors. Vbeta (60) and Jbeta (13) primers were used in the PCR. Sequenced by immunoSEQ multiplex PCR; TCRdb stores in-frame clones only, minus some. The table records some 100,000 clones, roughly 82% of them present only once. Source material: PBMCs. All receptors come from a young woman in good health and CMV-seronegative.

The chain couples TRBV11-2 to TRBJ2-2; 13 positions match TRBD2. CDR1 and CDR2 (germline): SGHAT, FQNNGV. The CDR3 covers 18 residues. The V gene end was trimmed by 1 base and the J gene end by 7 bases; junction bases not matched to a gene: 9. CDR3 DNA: TGTGCCAGCAGCTTAGGACTAGCGGGGGGCCCCACAGACGGGGAGCTGTTTTTT. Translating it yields CASSLGLAGGPTDGELFF.

CDR3: CASSSPFTKRRSYEQYF. The CDR3, as DNA: TGTGCCAGCAGCTCTCCGTTTACTAAGCGGAGGTCCTACGAGCAGTACTTC. The rearrangement joins TRBV7-2 to TRBJ2-7, with D possibly being TRBD2 (5 bases). Trimming left V 4 bases short and J 1 base short, with 20 bases between. The length of the CDR3 is 17 residues. Germline V CDR1 and CDR2: SGHTA, FQGNSA.

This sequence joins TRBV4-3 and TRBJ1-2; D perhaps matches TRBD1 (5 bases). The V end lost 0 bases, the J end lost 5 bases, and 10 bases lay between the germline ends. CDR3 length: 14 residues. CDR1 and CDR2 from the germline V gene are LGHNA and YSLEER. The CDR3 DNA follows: TGCGCCAGCAGCCAAGAACCGGAGGGGTATGGCTACACCTTC. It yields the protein CASSQEPEGYGYTF.